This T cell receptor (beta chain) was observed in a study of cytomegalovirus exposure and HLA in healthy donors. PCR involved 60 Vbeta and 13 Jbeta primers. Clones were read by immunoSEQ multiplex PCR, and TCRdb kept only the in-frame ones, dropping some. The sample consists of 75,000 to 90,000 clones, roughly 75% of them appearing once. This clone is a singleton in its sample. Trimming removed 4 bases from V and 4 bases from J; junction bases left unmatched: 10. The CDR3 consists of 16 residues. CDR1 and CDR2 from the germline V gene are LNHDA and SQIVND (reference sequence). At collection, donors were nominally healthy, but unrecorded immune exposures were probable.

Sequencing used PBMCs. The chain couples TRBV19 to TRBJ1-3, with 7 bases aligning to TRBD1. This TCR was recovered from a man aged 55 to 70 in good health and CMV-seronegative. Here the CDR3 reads CASSRLTGVAGNTIYF. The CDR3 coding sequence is TGTGCCAGTAGTAGGCTAACAGGGGTAGCCGGAAACACCATATATTTT.